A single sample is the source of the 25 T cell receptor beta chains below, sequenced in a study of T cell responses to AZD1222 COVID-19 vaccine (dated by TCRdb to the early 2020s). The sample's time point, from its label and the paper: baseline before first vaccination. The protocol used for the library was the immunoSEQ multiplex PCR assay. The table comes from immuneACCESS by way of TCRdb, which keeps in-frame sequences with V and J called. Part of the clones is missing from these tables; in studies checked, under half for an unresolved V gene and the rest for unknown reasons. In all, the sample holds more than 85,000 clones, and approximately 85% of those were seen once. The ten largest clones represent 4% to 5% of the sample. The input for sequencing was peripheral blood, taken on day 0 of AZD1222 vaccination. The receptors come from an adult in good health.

The CDR3 loop reads CASKIDKDSNQPQHF. Written as DNA, the CDR3 is TGTGCCAGCAAGATAGACAAGGATAGCAATCAGCCCCAGCATTTT. The chain uses TRBV6-5 and TRBJ1-5; no definite D call. The CDR3 has 15 residues. CDR1 is MNHEY, CDR2 SVGAGI, per germline. V gave up 7 bases and J gave up 0 bases, with 13 bases separating them.

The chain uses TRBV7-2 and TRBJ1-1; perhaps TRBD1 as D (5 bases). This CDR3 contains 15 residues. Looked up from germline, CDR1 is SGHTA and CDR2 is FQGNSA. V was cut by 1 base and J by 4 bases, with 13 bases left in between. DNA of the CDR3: TGTGCCAGCAGCTTAGTGTGGGGCGCGGGCACTGAAGCTTTCTTT. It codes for CASSLVWGAGTEAFF.

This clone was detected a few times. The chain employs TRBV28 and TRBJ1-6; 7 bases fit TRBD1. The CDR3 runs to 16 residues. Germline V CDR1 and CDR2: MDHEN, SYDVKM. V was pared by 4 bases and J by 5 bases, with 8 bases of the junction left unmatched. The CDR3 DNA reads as TGTGCCAGCAGTTCCCTTGAGGGACAGCATAATTCACCCCTCCACTTT. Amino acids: CASSSLEGQHNSPLHF.

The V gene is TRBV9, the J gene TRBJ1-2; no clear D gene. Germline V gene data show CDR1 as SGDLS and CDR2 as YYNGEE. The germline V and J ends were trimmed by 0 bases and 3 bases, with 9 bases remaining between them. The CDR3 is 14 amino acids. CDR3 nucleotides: TGTGCCAGCAGCGTAGGATCCGGTTACTATGGCTACACCTTC. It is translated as CASSVGSGYYGYTF.

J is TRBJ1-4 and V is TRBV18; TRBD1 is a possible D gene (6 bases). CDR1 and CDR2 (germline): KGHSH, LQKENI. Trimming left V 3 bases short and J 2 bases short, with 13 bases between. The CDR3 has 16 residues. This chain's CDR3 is CASSPYGGSTNEKLFF. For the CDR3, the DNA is TGTGCCAGCTCACCTTATGGGGGCTCGACTAATGAAAAACTGTTTTTT. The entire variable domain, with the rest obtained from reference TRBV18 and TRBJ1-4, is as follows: NAGVMQNPRHLVRRRGQEARLRCSPMKGHSHVYWYRQLPEEGLKFMVYLQKENIIDESGMPKERFSAEFPKEGPSILRIQQVVRGDSAAYFCASSPYGGSTNEKLFFGSGTQLSVL.

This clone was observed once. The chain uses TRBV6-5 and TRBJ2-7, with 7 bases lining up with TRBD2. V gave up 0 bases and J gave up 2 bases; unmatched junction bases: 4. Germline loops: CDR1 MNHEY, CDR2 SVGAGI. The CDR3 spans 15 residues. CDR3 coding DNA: TGTGCCAGCAGTTACTCGTTCACTAGCGCCTACGAGCAGTACTTC. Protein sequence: CASSYSFTSAYEQYF.

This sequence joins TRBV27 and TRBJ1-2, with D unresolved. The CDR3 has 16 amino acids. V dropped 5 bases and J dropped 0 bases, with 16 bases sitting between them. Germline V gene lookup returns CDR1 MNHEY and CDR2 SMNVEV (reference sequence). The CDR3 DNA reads TGTGCCAGCAGTGGTATTTGGGGAGAAGCTAACTATGGCTACACCTTC. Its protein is CASSGIWGEANYGYTF.

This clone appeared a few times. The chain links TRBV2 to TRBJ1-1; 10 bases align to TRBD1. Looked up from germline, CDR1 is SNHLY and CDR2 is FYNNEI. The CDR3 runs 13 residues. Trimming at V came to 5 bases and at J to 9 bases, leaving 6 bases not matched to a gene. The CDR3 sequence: CASSFDRGLQAFF. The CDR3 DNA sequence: TGTGCCAGCAGTTTCGACAGGGGGCTGCAAGCTTTCTTT. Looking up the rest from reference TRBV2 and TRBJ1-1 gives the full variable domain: EPEVTQTPSHQVTQMGQEVILRCVPISNHLYFYWYRQILGQKVEFLVSFYNNEISEKSEIFDDQFSVERPDGSNFTLKIRSTKLEDSAMYFCASSFDRGLQAFFGQGTRLTVV.

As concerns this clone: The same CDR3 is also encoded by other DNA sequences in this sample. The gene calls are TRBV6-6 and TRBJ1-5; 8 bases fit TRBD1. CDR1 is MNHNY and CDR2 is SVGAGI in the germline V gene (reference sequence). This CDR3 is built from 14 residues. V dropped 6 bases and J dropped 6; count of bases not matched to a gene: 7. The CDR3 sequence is CASSPDRGGQPQHF. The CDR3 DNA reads TGTGCCAGCAGCCCAGACAGGGGCGGTCAGCCCCAGCATTTT.

The CDR3 nucleotides read TGTGCCAGCAGTATAACAGGGCCCCCGGGCACCGGGGAGCTGTTTTTT. Translation gives CASSITGPPGTGELFF. V is TRBV6-2 or TRBV6-3 and J is TRBJ2-2; TRBD1 might be the D (6 bases). V dropped 5 bases and J dropped 4 bases, with 17 bases sitting between them. Germline-derived CDR1 and CDR2 are MNHEY and SVGEGT. This CDR3 region has 16 residues.

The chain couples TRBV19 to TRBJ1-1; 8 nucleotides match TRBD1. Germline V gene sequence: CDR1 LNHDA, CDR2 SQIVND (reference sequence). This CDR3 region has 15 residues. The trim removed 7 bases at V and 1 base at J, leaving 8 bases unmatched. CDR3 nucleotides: TGTGCCAGTATCCCCAGGGGGCGAAGGAACACTGAAGCTTTCTTT. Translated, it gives CASIPRGRRNTEAFF.

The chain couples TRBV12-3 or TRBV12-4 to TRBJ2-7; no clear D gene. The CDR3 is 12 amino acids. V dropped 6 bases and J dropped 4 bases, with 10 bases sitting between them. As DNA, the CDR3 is TGTGCCAGCAGATCCGATGGGTACGAGCAGTACTTC. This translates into CASRSDGYEQYF.

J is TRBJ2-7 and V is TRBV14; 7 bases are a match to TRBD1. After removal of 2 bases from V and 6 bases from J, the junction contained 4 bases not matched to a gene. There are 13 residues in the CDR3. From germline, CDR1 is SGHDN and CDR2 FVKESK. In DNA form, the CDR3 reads TGTGCCAGCAGCCAAAGGGGGCGGTCCGAGCAGTACTTC. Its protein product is CASSQRGRSEQYF.

CDR3 bases: TGTGCCAGTAGTATCTTTGTACTAGGAGCGAGCAATCAGCCCCAGCATTTT. This encodes CASSIFVLGASNQPQHF. J is TRBJ1-5 and V is TRBV19; D call uncertain. Trimming cost V 3 bases and J 1 base, with 16 bases left between them. CDR1 LNHDA and CDR2 SQIVND come from the germline V gene (reference sequence). This CDR3 region has 17 residues.

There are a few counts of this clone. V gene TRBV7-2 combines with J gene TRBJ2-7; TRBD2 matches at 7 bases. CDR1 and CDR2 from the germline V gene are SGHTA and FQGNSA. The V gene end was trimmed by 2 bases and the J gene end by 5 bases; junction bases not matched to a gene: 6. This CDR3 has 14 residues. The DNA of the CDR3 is TGTGCCAGCAGCTTAAATAGGGCGGGGGACGAGCAGTACTTC. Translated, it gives CASSLNRAGDEQYF.

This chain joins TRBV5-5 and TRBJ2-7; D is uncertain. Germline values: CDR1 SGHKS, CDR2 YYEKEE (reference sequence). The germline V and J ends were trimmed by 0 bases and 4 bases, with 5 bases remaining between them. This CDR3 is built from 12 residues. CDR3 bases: TGTGCCAGCAGCTTGGGGGGATACGAGCAGTACTTC. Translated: CASSLGGYEQYF.

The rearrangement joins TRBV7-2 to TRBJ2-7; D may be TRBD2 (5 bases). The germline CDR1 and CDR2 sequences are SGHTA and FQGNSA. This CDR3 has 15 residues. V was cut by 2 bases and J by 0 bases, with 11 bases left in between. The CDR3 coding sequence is TGTGCCAGCAGCTTATACGGGGAGAGCTCCTACGAGCAGTACTTC. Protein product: CASSLYGESSYEQYF.

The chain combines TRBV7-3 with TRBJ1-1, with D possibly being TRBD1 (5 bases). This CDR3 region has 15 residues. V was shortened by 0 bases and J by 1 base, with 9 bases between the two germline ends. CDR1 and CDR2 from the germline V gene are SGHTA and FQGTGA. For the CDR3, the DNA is TGTGCCAGCAGCTTAACGGGGCAGCAGAACACTGAAGCTTTCTTT. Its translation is CASSLTGQQNTEAFF.

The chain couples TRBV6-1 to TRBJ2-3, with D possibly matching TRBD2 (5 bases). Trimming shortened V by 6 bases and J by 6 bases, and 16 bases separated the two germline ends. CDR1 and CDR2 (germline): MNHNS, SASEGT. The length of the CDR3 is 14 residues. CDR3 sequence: CASSPKLVKDTQYF. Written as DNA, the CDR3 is TGTGCCAGCAGCCCCAAACTAGTGAAGGATACGCAGTATTTT.

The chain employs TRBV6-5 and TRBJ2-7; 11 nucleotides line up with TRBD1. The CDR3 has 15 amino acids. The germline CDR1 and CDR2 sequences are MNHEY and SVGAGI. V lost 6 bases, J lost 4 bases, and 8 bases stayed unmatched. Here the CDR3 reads CASSLGQGARYEQYF. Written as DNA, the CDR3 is TGTGCCAGCAGCCTTGGACAGGGGGCGCGATACGAGCAGTACTTC.

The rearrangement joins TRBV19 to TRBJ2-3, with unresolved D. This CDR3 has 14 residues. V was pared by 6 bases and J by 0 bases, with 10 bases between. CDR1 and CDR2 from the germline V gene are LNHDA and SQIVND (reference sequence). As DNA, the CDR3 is TGTGCCAGTAGCAGAAAGGCTAGCACAGATACGCAGTATTTT. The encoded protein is CASSRKASTDTQYF.

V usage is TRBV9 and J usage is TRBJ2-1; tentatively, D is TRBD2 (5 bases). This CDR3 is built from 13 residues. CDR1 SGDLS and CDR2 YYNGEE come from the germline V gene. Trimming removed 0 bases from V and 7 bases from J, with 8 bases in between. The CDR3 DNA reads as TGTGCCAGCAGCGTAGGTCCGGGGAATGAGCAGTTCTTC. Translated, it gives CASSVGPGNEQFF.

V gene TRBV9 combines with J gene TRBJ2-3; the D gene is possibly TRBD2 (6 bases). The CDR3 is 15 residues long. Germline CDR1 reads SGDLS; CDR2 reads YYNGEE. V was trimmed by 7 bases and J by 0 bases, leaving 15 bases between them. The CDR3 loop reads CASGPGTPSTDTQYF. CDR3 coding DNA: TGTGCCAGCGGCCCCGGGACTCCAAGCACAGATACGCAGTATTTT.

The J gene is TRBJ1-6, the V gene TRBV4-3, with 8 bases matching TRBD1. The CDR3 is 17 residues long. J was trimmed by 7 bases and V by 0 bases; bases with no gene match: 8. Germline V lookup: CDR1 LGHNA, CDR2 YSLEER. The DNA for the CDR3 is TGCGCCAGCAGCCAAGATCGTCGGACAGGGAGAAATTCACCCCTCCACTTT. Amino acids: CASSQDRRTGRNSPLHF.

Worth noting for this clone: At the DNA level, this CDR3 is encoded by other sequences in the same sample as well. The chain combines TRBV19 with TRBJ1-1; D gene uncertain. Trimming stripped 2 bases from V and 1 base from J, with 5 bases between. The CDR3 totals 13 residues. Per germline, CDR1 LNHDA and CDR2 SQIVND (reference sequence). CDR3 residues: CASSISRNTEAFF. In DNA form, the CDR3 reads TGTGCCAGTAGTATATCCAGGAACACTGAAGCTTTCTTT.